This T cell receptor (beta chain) was recorded in a study of Ad26.COV2.S vaccination and SARS-CoV-2 variants. Repertoires were generated with immunoSEQ multiplex PCR, while TCRdb's copy carries only in-frame clones and drops some. The sample yields 350,000 to 450,000 clones, about nine tenths seen once. Whole-study findings and limits: Total T cell responses may have been underestimated by the TCR breadth and depth analyses.

Trimming took 7 bases from V and 5 from J; bases not matched to a gene: 12. CDR1 is SGHTA, CDR2 FQGNSA, per germline. The CDR3 extends over 16 amino acids. For this clone: Its antigen is unknown.

Described treatment: roughly 20 received Ad26.COV2.S at low or high dose, single or two shots; about 5 received placebo; per-sample allocation not given. Samples analyzed were those drawn on day 63 after the first vaccine or placebo injection. The input for sequencing was peripheral blood, taken in a trial of Ad26.COV2.S vaccine versus placebo. This sequence was found in a person aged 18 to 59 who received the Ad26.COV2.S COVID-19 vaccine or a placebo. The V gene is TRBV7-2, the J gene TRBJ2-5; TRBD2 matches at 11 bases. The CDR3 coding sequence is TGTGCCAGCAATCCCTTAGCGGGAGGGGGTGGGGAGACCCAGTACTTC. Translation gives CASNPLAGGGGETQYF.